The 17 T cell receptor beta chains reported below all come from one sample, sequenced in a study of blood T cell repertoires in COVID-19 (dated by TCRdb to 2020 to 2021). The library was built by means of the immunoSEQ multiplex PCR assay. Drawn from immuneACCESS, this table holds only the in-frame rearrangements with V and J called that TCRdb kept. Clones are partly lost; checked studies trace under half to an unresolved V gene and leave the rest unexplained. This sample holds about 260,000 clones; more than 90% were observed only once. Of the sample, 2% to 3% falls within the top ten clones. Sequenced input: peripheral blood. Receptors were obtained from a person aged 18 to 29 with COVID-19, enrolled during active disease.

V usage is TRBV2 and J usage is TRBJ1-2; TRBD1 aligns across 8 bases. Germline CDR1 and CDR2: SNHLY and FYNNEI. The CDR3 totals 15 residues. With V trimmed by 0 bases and J by 8 bases, 8 bases remained unmatched. DNA for the CDR3: TGTGCCAGCAGTGAAGCACGAGCCAGGGGGCGAGGCTACACCTTC. Translating it yields CASSEARARGRGYTF.

Only a few counts were recorded for this clone. The rearrangement links TRBV24-1 to TRBJ2-3, with 8 bases lining up with TRBD1. The CDR3 totals 13 residues. CDR1 KGHDR and CDR2 SFDVKD come from the germline V gene. With 10 bases clipped from V and 6 bases from J, the junction kept 8 bases outside the gene matches. The CDR3, as DNA: TGTGCCACTCGGGACAGGACCACGGATACGCAGTATTTT. Protein sequence: CATRDRTTDTQYF.

The chain is built from TRBV7-9 and TRBJ1-5, with D perhaps TRBD1 (5 bases). CDR1 is SEHNR, CDR2 FQNEAQ, per germline (reference sequence). V dropped 4 bases and J dropped 0 bases, with 10 bases sitting between them. CDR3 length equals 15 residues. CDR3 coding DNA: TGTGCCAGCAGCTCCCGCGGGGGTAGCAATCAGCCCCAGCATTTT. Its translation: CASSSRGGSNQPQHF.

The genes are TRBV5-4 and TRBJ2-5; 7 bases match TRBD1. The CDR3 length is 17 residues. V shed 4 bases, J shed 5 bases, and the junction held 17 bases outside the gene matches. Per the germline V gene, CDR1 is SGHNT and CDR2 is YYREEE (reference sequence). CDR3 DNA: TGTGCCAGCAGCCCTCGAGTTACGAGGGGACAGAGGGAGACCCAGTACTTC. Its translation is CASSPRVTRGQRETQYF. Drawing the rest from reference TRBV5-4 and TRBJ2-5, the complete variable domain is ETGVTQSPTHLIKTRGQQVTLRCSSQSGHNTVSWYQQALGQGPQFIFQYYREEENGRGNFPPRFSGLQFPNYSSELNVNALELDDSALYLCASSPRVTRGQRETQYFGPGTRLLVL.

In DNA, the CDR3 is TGCAGCGCTTCCAATTACAATGAGCAGTTCTTC. Translating it yields CSASNYNEQFF. The gene calls are TRBV29-1 and TRBJ2-1, with D unresolved. CDR1 SQVTM and CDR2 ANQGSEA come from the germline V gene. This CDR3 spans 11 amino acids. V shed 7 bases and J shed 4 bases, with 8 bases lying between them.

The chain joins TRBV29-1 to TRBJ2-1; TRBD2 is a possible D gene (5 bases). This CDR3 is built from 14 residues. V shed 4 bases and J shed 4 bases, with 14 bases lying between them. Germline CDR1 SQVTM, CDR2 ANQGSEA. CDR3: CSVAGLQSYNEQFF. CDR3 DNA sequence: TGCAGCGTTGCGGGGTTGCAGAGTTACAATGAGCAGTTCTTC.

The chain couples TRBV5-1 to TRBJ2-2; D is uncertain. Trimming pared 0 bases from V and 1 base from J, leaving 4 bases between. Per the germline V gene, CDR1 is SGHRS and CDR2 is YFSETQ. This CDR3 region has 14 residues. The CDR3 spells CASSLGLNTGELFF. In DNA form, the CDR3 reads TGCGCCAGCAGCTTGGGGCTGAACACCGGGGAGCTGTTTTTT.

The V gene is TRBV6-4, the J gene TRBJ1-1; D gene unclear. The CDR3 runs to 13 residues. The germline gives CDR1 MRHNA, CDR2 SNTAGT. V gave up 5 bases and J gave up 0 bases, with 7 bases separating them. This chain's CDR3 is CASSLHMNTEAFF. The CDR3 nucleotides are TGTGCCAGCAGTCTTCACATGAACACTGAAGCTTTCTTT.

The chain recombines TRBV6-5 with TRBJ2-7; 8 bases agree with TRBD2. Germline values: CDR1 MNHEY, CDR2 SVGAGI. The CDR3 runs to 14 residues. J was trimmed by 2 bases and V by 7 bases; bases with no gene match: 7. The CDR3 bases are TGTGCCAGCAAGGTAACTAGCGGTACCTACGAGCAGTACTTC. This sequence encodes CASKVTSGTYEQYF.

The chain employs TRBV27 and TRBJ2-1, with 10 bases fitting TRBD2. The ends lost 6 bases at V and 2 bases at J; junction bases unmatched: 4. This CDR3 is built from 15 residues. Germline CDR1 MNHEY, CDR2 SMNVEV (reference sequence). The CDR3 bases are TGTGCCAGCAGCCCCCTAGCGGGGGCCTACAATGAGCAGTTCTTC. Its protein is CASSPLAGAYNEQFF.

This clone was found a few times. The CDR3 DNA sequence: TGCGCCAGGCCAAGGAGGGCCAGGAGGAATGAGCAGTTCTTC. It translates to CARPRRARRNEQFF. The chain combines TRBV10-1 with TRBJ2-1; tentative D call: TRBD2 (6 bases). Germline values: CDR1 WNHNN, CDR2 SYGVQD (reference sequence). The V and J ends lost 9 bases and 7 bases respectively, with 19 bases between them. CDR3 length: 14 amino acids.

This chain uses TRBV7-9 with TRBJ2-7; 9 nucleotides match TRBD2. The CDR3 contains 14 residues. CDR1 and CDR2 from the germline V gene are SEHNR and FQNEAQ (reference sequence). With 4 bases clipped from V and 2 bases from J, the junction kept 3 bases outside the gene matches. The CDR3 protein is CASSSGLATYEQYF. The CDR3 DNA sequence: TGTGCCAGCAGCTCGGGACTAGCCACCTACGAGCAGTACTTC. Complete variable domain (other parts from reference TRBV7-9 and TRBJ2-7): DTGVSQNPRHKITKRGQNVTFRCDPISEHNRLYWYRQTLGQGPEFLTYFQNEAQLEKSRLLSDRFSAERPKGSFSTLEIQRTEQGDSAMYLCASSSGLATYEQYFGPGTRLTVT.

The rearrangement joins TRBV10-2 to TRBJ2-2, with unresolved D. The length of the CDR3 is 13 residues. The ends were cut back, 7 bases at V and 0 bases at J, with 6 bases in the middle. Germline loops: CDR1 WSHSY, CDR2 SAAADI. Here the CDR3 reads CASTSANTGELFF. The DNA of the CDR3 is TGCGCCAGCACCAGCGCGAACACCGGGGAGCTGTTTTTT.

The rearrangement uses TRBV5-4 and TRBJ1-4, with 10 bases lining up with TRBD1. V dropped 0 bases and J dropped 8; count of bases not matched to a gene: 4. The CDR3 covers 15 residues. Germline CDR1 SGHNT, CDR2 YYREEE (reference sequence). Written as DNA, the CDR3 is TGTGCCAGCAGCTTGGCGGACAGGGGGGAAGAAAAACTGTTTTTT. It encodes CASSLADRGEEKLFF.

J is TRBJ1-2 and V is TRBV11-2; possibly TRBD1 for D (6 bases). CDR3 length equals 13 residues. Germline CDR1 and CDR2: SGHAT and FQNNGV. The V and J ends lost 5 bases and 8 bases respectively, with 15 bases between them. In DNA, the CDR3 is TGTGCCAGCAGCCCACAGGGTCGGCTCGGCTACACCTTC. Translating it yields CASSPQGRLGYTF.

J is TRBJ1-2 and V is TRBV2; 8 bases are a match to TRBD1. From germline, CDR1 is SNHLY and CDR2 FYNNEI. Trimming took 10 bases from V and 2 from J; bases not matched to a gene: 6. There are 13 residues in the CDR3. This CDR3 is CATPGGGNYGYTF. CDR3 coding DNA: TGTGCCACCCCAGGGGGCGGAAACTATGGCTACACCTTC.

CDR3 nucleotide sequence: TGTGCCAGCAGTGGAGGGACTTCGAGCTCCTACAATGAGCAGTTCTTC. Amino acids: CASSGGTSSSYNEQFF. The chain links TRBV25-1 to TRBJ2-1, with D perhaps matching TRBD2 (6 bases). The germline CDR1 and CDR2 sequences are MGHDK and SYGVNS. This CDR3 has 16 amino acids. The V end was cut by 4 bases, the J end by 0 bases, with 13 bases between. The full variable domain, its missing parts supplied by reference TRBV25-1 and TRBJ2-1, is EADIYQTPRYLVIGTGKKITLECSQTMGHDKMYWYQQDPGMELHLIHYSYGVNSTEKGDLSSESTVSRIRTEHFPLTLESARPSHTSQYLCASSGGTSSSYNEQFFGPGTRLTVL.